Reported below is one T cell receptor beta chain. Sequenced by immunoSEQ multiplex PCR; TCRdb stores in-frame clones only, minus some. The repertoire holds more than 55,000 clones, with roughly 80% as singletons. This CDR3 region has 19 residues. CDR1 and CDR2 from the germline V gene are LNHNV and YYDKDF (reference sequence). V was clipped by 0 bases and J by 1 base; unmatched bases: 14. This record comes from a study of early stage breast cancer tumors. Across the study: Of about 17 invasive breast tumors, approximately 11 were hormone receptor-positive, HER2-negative.

The sequence was obtained from a person between 35 and 49 years old with breast cancer. The rearrangement uses TRBV15 and TRBJ2-5; the match to TRBD1 covers 7 bases. The sequencing sample was made of blood. The CDR3, as DNA: TGTGCCACCAGCAGAGATACGGGGCAGGGGGTCCCCGTCCAAGAGACCCAGTACTTC. It codes for CATSRDTGQGVPVQETQYF.